This T cell receptor beta chain was documented in a study of blood T cell repertoires in COVID-19. Germline CDR1 is MGHRA and CDR2 is YSYEKL. The CDR3 runs 13 residues. V lost 0 bases and J lost 11, with 13 bases in between. In the original analysis: Amplification from reference gene primers served as the basis for estimated nucleated cell counts. Sequenced by immunoSEQ multiplex PCR; TCRdb stores in-frame clones only, minus some. The V and J calls and the clone size are those of that table, but D and trimming were determined from the DNA. The sample lists over 200,000 clones, approximately 89% seen once, with about 3.5% in the top ten.

This rearrangement joins TRBV4-1 to TRBJ1-1; D ambiguous. The sequenced material came from PBMCs or T cells enriched from blood (not recorded which). This clonotype was obtained from a woman in her 30s who had been exposed to COVID-19. CDR3 in DNA: TGCGCCAGCAGCCAAGATCCCAGGCTAAGGGCTTTCTTT. Residues: CASSQDPRLRAFF.